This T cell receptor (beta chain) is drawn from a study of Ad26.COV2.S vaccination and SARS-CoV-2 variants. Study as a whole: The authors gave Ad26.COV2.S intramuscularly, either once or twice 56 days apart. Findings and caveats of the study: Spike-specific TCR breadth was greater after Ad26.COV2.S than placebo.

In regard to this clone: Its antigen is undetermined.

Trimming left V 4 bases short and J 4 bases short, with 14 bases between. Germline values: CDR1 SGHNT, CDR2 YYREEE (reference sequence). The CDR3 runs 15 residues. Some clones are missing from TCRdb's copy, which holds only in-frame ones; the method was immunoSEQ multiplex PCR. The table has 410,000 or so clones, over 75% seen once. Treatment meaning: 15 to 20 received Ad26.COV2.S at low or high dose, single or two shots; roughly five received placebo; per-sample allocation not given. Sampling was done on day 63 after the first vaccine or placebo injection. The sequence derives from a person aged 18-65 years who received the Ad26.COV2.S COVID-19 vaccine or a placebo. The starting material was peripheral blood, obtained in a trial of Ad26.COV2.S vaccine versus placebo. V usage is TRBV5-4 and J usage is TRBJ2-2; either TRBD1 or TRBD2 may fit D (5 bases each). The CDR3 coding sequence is TGTGCCAGCAGCCCCCCGCAGGGAGCCACCGGGGAGCTGTTTTTT. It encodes CASSPPQGATGELFF.